These 21 T cell receptor beta chains share one sample of origin, sequenced in a study of T cell changes during pregnancy in multiple sclerosis. Some clones are missing from TCRdb's copy, which holds only in-frame ones; the method was immunoSEQ multiplex PCR. This table holds 19,000 or so clones, approximately 88% found once. The material sequenced was CD8+ T cells from peripheral blood mononuclear cells, taken after pregnancy. These receptors were obtained from a female donor in good health, enrolled as a control in a pregnancy study.

DNA for the CDR3: TGTGCCAGCAGTAACCCAGGGGAGAACACAGATACGCAGTATTTT. This encodes CASSNPGENTDTQYF. This chain uses TRBV5-8 with TRBJ2-3, with TRBD1 as a possible D gene (6 bases). There are 15 residues in the CDR3. Trimming took 5 bases from V and 2 from J, leaving 15 bases between them. Germline V gene data show CDR1 as SGHTS and CDR2 as YDEGEE.

The chain couples TRBV4-3 to TRBJ2-1; D is unresolved. Germline V gene data show CDR1 as LGHNA and CDR2 as YSLEER. The V end was cut by 0 bases, the J end by 5 bases, with 14 bases between. This CDR3 is built from 16 residues. CDR3 nucleotides: TGCGCCAGCAGCCAAGAAGGAGTTCCCCCCCACAATGAGCAGTTCTTC. Translated, it gives CASSQEGVPPHNEQFF.

This rearrangement joins TRBV4-2 to TRBJ2-5; D might be TRBD2 (5 bases). TRBJ2-7 explains the end of the DNA better; the J call may be wrong. The CDR3 is 15 amino acids. Germline loops: CDR1 LGHNA, CDR2 YNFKEQ. The chain's CDR3 is CASSQERDPSYEQYF. CDR3 nucleotide sequence: TGTGCCAGCAGCCAAGAGAGGGATCCCTCCTACGAGCAGTACTTC.

The rearrangement uses TRBV7-8 and TRBJ2-7; 10 nucleotides agree with TRBD2. V gave up 5 bases and J gave up 3 bases; unmatched junction bases: 4. The CDR3 has 14 residues. Germline values: CDR1 SGHVS, CDR2 FQNEAQ. The CDR3 here is CASSESSGGYEQYF. For the CDR3, the DNA is TGTGCCAGCAGCGAATCTAGCGGGGGCTACGAGCAGTACTTC.

This sequence joins TRBV27 and TRBJ2-2; a possible D gene is TRBD1 (5 bases). CDR1 is MNHEY, CDR2 SMNVEV, per germline (reference sequence). V lost 2 bases and J lost 4, with 5 bases in between. The CDR3 covers 13 residues. The CDR3 reads CASSLRGTGELFF. Written as DNA, the CDR3 is TGTGCCAGCAGTTTAAGGGGCACCGGGGAGCTGTTTTTT.

This chain links TRBV10-3 with TRBJ1-1; 11 nucleotides align to TRBD1. Germline V gene sequence: CDR1 ENHRY, CDR2 SYGVKD. The CDR3 is 16 amino acids. V was pared by 5 bases and J by 6 bases, with 11 bases of the junction left unmatched. The CDR3 region has the DNA TGTGCCATCAGTACACGGACAGGGGGCACCTACTCTGAAGCTTTCTTT. This gives the protein CAISTRTGGTYSEAFF.

The chain joins TRBV9 to TRBJ1-6, with 7 bases lining up with TRBD1. CDR3 length: 15 amino acids. J gave up 6 bases and V 3 bases, and 6 bases lay outside the gene matches. Germline CDR1 reads SGDLS; CDR2 reads YYNGEE. CDR3 coding DNA: TGTGCCAGCAGCGACAAGACAGGGTCTAATTCACCCCTCCACTTT. This sequence encodes CASSDKTGSNSPLHF.

The chain is built from TRBV7-9 and TRBJ1-1; D is possibly TRBD1 (5 bases). Trimming took 4 bases from V and 1 from J, leaving 10 bases between them. Germline lookup yields CDR1 SEHNR and CDR2 FQNEAQ (reference sequence). The CDR3 covers 14 residues. The CDR3 sequence: CASSSGHQNTEAFF. The CDR3, as DNA: TGTGCCAGCAGCTCTGGACACCAGAACACTGAAGCTTTCTTT.

This clone was counted a single time. The gene calls are TRBV9 and TRBJ2-1; 11 bases align to TRBD2. Germline V gives CDR1 SGDLS, CDR2 YYNGEE. The V and J ends lost 4 bases and 5 bases, in that order; junction bases with no gene match: 2. The CDR3 spans 14 residues. CDR3 DNA: TGTGCCAGCAGCCATAGCGGGGGGGACAATGAGCAGTTCTTC. This codes for CASSHSGGDNEQFF.

This rearrangement joins TRBV15 to TRBJ2-2; D uncertain. CDR1 and CDR2 from the germline V gene are LNHNV and YYDKDF (reference sequence). The ends were cut back, 3 bases at V and 2 bases at J, with 7 bases in the middle. The CDR3 length is 14 residues. CDR3 in DNA: TGTGCCACCAGCAGTTCGGGTAACACCGGGGAGCTGTTTTTT. It translates to CATSSSGNTGELFF.

The chain carries TRBV11-3 and TRBJ2-7; 8 nucleotides agree with TRBD1. J lost 4 bases, V lost 5 bases, and 13 bases had no gene match. This CDR3 region has 16 residues. Per germline, CDR1 SGHNT and CDR2 YENEEA. The CDR3 sequence: CASSALNGTGIYEQYF. CDR3 nucleotides: TGTGCCAGCAGCGCACTAAACGGGACAGGAATATACGAGCAGTACTTC. Looking up the rest from reference TRBV11-3 and TRBJ2-7 gives the full variable domain: EAGVVQSPRYKIIEKKQPVAFWCNPISGHNTLYWYLQNLGQGPELLIRYENEEAVDDSQLPKDRFSAERLKGVDSTLKIQPAELGDSAVYLCASSALNGTGIYEQYFGPGTRLTVT.

This clone has a single count. The gene calls are TRBV19 and TRBJ1-4, with D perhaps matching TRBD1 (5 bases). V was clipped by 6 bases and J by 0 bases, with 17 bases between them. The CDR3 loop spans 17 amino acids. Germline-derived CDR1 and CDR2 are LNHDA and SQIVND (reference sequence). The CDR3 region is CASRPGDHYATNEKLFF. The CDR3 coding sequence is TGTGCCAGTAGGCCGGGGGACCACTATGCAACTAATGAAAAACTGTTTTTT. The full variable domain, its missing parts supplied by reference TRBV19 and TRBJ1-4, is DGGITQSPKYLFRKEGQNVTLSCEQNLNHDAMYWYRQDPGQGLRLIYYSQIVNDFQKGDIAEGYSVSREKKESFPLTVTSAQKNPTAFYLCASRPGDHYATNEKLFFGSGTQLSVL.

V is TRBV2 and J is TRBJ1-4, with TRBD1 as a possible D gene (6 bases). The CDR3 is made up of 15 amino acids. Germline V gene sequence: CDR1 SNHLY, CDR2 FYNNEI. Trimming removed 3 bases from V and 4 bases from J, with 12 bases in between. The CDR3 loop reads CASSDSDRNNEKLFF. The DNA of the CDR3 is TGTGCCAGCAGTGACTCGGACAGAAATAATGAAAAACTGTTTTTT.

The chain employs TRBV4-1 and TRBJ1-2; 9 bases align to TRBD1. The J segment lost 2 bases and the V segment lost 4 bases, leaving 5 bases of the junction unmatched. In germline, CDR1 is MGHRA, CDR2 YSYEKL. CDR3 length: 15 residues. The CDR3 spells CASSPTGTGNYGYTF. CDR3 DNA sequence: TGCGCCAGCAGCCCGACCGGGACAGGGAACTATGGCTACACCTTC.

Here the CDR3 DNA reads TGTGCCAGCAGCGCCCCTTCAGGGGGCGGGTTCTATGGCTACACCTTC. This translates into CASSAPSGGGFYGYTF. The chain carries TRBV9 and TRBJ1-2; 8 bases are shared with TRBD1. The CDR3 runs to 16 residues. Germline CDR1 reads SGDLS; CDR2 reads YYNGEE. The J segment lost 4 bases and the V segment lost 3 bases, leaving 11 bases of the junction unmatched.

The CDR3 region has the DNA TGTGCCTGGAGTCCACGGGGGGGCCATGAGCAGTTCTTC. Its protein product is CAWSPRGGHEQFF. The gene calls are TRBV30 and TRBJ2-1, with TRBD2 matching 8 bases. V lost 2 bases and J lost 8; bases outside the gene matches: 5. Looked up from germline, CDR1 is GTSNPN and CDR2 is SVGIG (reference sequence). This CDR3 region has 13 residues.

The chain uses TRBV5-4 and TRBJ2-7, with 7 bases fitting TRBD1. V was pared by 0 bases and J by 1 base, with 4 bases of the junction left unmatched. Per the germline V gene, CDR1 is SGHNT and CDR2 is YYREEE (reference sequence). The CDR3 consists of 15 residues. CDR3 residues: CASSLGAGGSYEQYF. The CDR3 nucleotides are TGTGCCAGCAGCTTGGGGGCAGGGGGTTCCTACGAGCAGTACTTC.

The chain links TRBV19 to TRBJ2-2, with 13 nucleotides matching TRBD2. The length of the CDR3 is 18 residues. The trim removed 4 bases at V and 1 base at J, leaving 6 bases unmatched. Germline CDR1 and CDR2: LNHDA and SQIVND (reference sequence). The CDR3 sequence is CASSSGLAGAMNTGELFF. The CDR3 DNA reads TGTGCCAGTAGTAGCGGACTAGCGGGGGCCATGAACACCGGGGAGCTGTTTTTT.

The V call is TRBV16, the J call TRBJ2-3; D ambiguous. V was pared by 4 bases and J by 4 bases, with 18 bases between. The CDR3 has 16 residues. The germline CDR1 and CDR2 sequences are KGHSY and FQNENV. CDR3 amino acids: CASSPASLLRPDTQYF. CDR3 DNA: TGTGCCAGCAGCCCCGCCTCTCTCTTGCGCCCAGATACGCAGTATTTT.

This rearrangement joins TRBV25-1 to TRBJ1-1; D gene uncertain. Germline loops: CDR1 MGHDK, CDR2 SYGVNS. Between the trimmed V and J ends, which lost 4 bases and 8 bases, there was a span of 8 bases. The CDR3 length is 11 residues. CDR3 DNA: TGTGCCAGCAGTGCCGCAGGAGAAGCTTTCTTT. It yields the protein CASSAAGEAFF.

The J gene is TRBJ2-7, the V gene TRBV6-9, with 11 bases that match TRBD2. The J segment lost 1 base and the V segment lost 8 bases, leaving 4 bases of the junction unmatched. Germline loops: CDR1 MNHGY, CDR2 SVAAGI. The CDR3 sequence is 14 residues long. The CDR3 spells CASPGTSGSYEQYF. CDR3 DNA: TGTGCCAGCCCAGGGACTAGCGGATCCTACGAGCAGTACTTC.